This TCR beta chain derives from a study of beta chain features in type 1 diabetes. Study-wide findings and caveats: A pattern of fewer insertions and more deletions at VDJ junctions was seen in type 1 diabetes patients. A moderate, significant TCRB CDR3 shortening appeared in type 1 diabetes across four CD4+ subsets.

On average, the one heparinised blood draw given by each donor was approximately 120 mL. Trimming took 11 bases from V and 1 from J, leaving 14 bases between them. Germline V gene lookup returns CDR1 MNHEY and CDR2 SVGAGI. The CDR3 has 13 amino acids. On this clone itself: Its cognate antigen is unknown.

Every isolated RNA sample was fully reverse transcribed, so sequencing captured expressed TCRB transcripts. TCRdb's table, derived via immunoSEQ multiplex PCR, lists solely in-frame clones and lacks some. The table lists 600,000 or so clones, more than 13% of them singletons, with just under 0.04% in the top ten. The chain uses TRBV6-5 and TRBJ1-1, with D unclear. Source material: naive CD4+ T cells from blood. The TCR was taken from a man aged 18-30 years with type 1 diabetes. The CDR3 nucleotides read TGTGCCTCGCAGATCCGGGGGAACACTGAAGCTTTCTTT. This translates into CASQIRGNTEAFF.